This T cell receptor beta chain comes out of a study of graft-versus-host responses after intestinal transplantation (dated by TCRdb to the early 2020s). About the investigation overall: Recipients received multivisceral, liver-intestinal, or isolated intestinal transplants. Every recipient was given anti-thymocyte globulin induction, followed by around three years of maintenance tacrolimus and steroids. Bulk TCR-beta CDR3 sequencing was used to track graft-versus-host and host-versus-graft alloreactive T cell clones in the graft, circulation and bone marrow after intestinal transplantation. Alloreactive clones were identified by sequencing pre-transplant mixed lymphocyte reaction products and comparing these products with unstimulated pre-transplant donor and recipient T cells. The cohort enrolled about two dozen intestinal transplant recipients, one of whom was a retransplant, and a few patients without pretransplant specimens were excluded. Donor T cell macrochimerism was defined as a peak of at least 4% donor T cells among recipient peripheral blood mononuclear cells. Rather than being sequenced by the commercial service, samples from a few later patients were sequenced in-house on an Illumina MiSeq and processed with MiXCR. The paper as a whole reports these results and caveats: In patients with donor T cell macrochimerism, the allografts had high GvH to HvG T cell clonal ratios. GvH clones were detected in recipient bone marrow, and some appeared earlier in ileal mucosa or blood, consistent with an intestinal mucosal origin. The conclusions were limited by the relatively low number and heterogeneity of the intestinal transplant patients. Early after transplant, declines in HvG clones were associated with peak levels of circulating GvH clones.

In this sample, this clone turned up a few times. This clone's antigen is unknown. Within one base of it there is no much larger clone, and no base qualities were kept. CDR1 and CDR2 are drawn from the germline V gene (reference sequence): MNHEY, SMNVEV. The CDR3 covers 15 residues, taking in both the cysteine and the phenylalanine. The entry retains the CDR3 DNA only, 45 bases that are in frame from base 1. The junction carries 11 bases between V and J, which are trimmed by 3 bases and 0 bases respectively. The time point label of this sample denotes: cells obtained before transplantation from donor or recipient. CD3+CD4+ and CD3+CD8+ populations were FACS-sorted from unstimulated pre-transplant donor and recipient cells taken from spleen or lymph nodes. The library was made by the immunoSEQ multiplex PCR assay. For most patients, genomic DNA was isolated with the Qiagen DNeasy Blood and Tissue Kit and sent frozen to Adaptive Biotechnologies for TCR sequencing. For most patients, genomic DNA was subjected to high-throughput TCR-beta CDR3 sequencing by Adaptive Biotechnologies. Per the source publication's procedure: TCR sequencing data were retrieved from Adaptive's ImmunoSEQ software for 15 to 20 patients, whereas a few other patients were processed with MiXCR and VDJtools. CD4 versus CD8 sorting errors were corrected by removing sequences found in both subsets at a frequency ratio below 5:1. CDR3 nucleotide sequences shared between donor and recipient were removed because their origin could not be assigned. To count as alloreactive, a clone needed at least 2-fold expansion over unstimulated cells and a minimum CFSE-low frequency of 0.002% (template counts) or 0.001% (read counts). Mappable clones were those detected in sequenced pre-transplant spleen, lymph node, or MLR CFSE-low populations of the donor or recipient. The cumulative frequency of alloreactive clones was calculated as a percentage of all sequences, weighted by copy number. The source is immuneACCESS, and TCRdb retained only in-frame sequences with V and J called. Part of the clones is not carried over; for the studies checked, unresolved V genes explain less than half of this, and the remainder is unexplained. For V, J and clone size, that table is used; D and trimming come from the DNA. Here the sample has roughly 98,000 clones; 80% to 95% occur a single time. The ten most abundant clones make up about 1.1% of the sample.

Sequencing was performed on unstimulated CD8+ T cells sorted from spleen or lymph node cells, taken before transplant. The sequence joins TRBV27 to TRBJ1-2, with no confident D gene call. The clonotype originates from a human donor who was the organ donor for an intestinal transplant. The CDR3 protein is CASSFSADSNYGYTF. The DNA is TGTGCCAGCAGTTTCAGCGCAGACTCTAACTATGGCTACACCTTC.